This T cell receptor beta chain was documented in a study of blood T cell repertoires in COVID-19. Study-level information: Collection of acute and convalescent COVID-19 samples took place in the United States, Italy and Spain. Sources were T cells, B-cell-depleted T cells, or PBMCs; the material itself was cDNA or gDNA.

This CDR3 spans 14 amino acids. From germline, CDR1 is SGDLS and CDR2 YYNGEE. V shed 0 bases and J 9 bases; nucleotides not matched to a gene: 5. In the original processing: Estimation of nucleated cell counts was performed using reference gene primer amplification. Profiling relied on immunoSEQ multiplex PCR, and the TCRdb table lists in-frame clones only, not all of them. V, J and clone size are those of that table, while D and trimming were read from the DNA. The table shows 84,000 or so clones, with around 81% occurring only once. The TCR originated in a woman between 65 and 79 years old with active or convalescent COVID-19. Sequenced input: peripheral blood. The chain is built from TRBV9 and TRBJ2-4, with 8 positions matching TRBD1. The CDR3 nucleotides read TGTGCCAGCAGCGTAGTAGGACAGGGCGGCATTCAGTACTTC. Protein product: CASSVVGQGGIQYF.